This T cell receptor (beta chain) was retrieved from a study of shared clonotypes between healthy human individuals. Broader study findings: Limited genetic and exposure-history diversity came from having few donors.

Of note for this clone: Its cognate antigen is unknown.

V was pared by 3 bases and J by 6 bases, with 6 bases of the junction left unmatched. The CDR3 runs 15 residues. Germline values: CDR1 MNHNS, CDR2 SASEGT. Unsorted PBMC samples were amplified in replicate PCRs containing roughly 300 ng DNA, tens of thousands of T cell genomes. The data were produced by immunoSEQ multiplex PCR, yet TCRdb's version contains in-frame clones alone and is incomplete. The sample lists 520,000 or so clones, 60% to 85% occurring once. This sequence originates from a middle-aged woman in good health. Some clones in this sample may be carry-over from other donors' samples. J is TRBJ2-3 and V is TRBV6-1; 10 nucleotides line up with TRBD2. The sample consisted of PBMCs. The CDR3 reads CASSDPSGRGDTQYF. The CDR3 DNA sequence: TGTGCCAGCAGTGACCCTAGCGGGAGAGGGGATACGCAGTATTTT.